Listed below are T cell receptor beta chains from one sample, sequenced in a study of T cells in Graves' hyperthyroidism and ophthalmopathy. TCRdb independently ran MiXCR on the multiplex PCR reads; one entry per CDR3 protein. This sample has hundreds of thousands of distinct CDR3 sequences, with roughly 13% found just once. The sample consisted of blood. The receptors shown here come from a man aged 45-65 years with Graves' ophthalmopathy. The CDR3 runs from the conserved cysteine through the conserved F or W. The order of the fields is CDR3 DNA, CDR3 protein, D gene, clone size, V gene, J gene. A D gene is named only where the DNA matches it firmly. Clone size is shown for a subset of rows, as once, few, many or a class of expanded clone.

CDR3nt: TGTGCCAGCAGTTACTCGGTGCCAGGAACTCAAGAGACCCAGTACTTC
CDR3aa: CASSYSVPGTQETQYF
d_gene: .
abundance: .
v_gene: TRBV6-5
j_gene: TRBJ2-5

CDR3nt: TGCGCCATCAAGGTCCAGGGAATGAACACTGAAGCTTTCTTT
CDR3aa: CAIKVQGMNTEAFF
d_gene: .
abundance: .
v_gene: TRBV10-2
j_gene: TRBJ1-1

CDR3nt: TGTGCCAGCAGCTTAGCAGCCGGGACTAGCTACCACGAGCAGTACTTC
CDR3aa: CASSLAAGTSYHEQYF
d_gene: TRBD2
abundance: .
v_gene: TRBV7-2
j_gene: TRBJ2-7

CDR3nt: TGCGCCAGCAGCCAAGAACGGGAGGGCACTGAAGCTTTCTTT
CDR3aa: CASSQEREGTEAFF
d_gene: .
abundance: many
v_gene: TRBV4-1
j_gene: TRBJ1-1

CDR3nt: TGCAGTGCTAGAGAGGGTTCTGGGGCCAACGTCCTGACTTTC
CDR3aa: CSAREGSGANVLTF
d_gene: .
abundance: many
v_gene: TRBV20-1
j_gene: TRBJ2-6

CDR3nt: TGTGCCAGCAGTCACGGGCCTCCCTACGAGCAGTACTTC
CDR3aa: CASSHGPPYEQYF
d_gene: .
abundance: many
v_gene: TRBV6-1
j_gene: TRBJ2-7

CDR3nt: TGCGCCAGCAGCCAAGGATTTGGACTAGGTGGGGAGACCCAGTACTTC
CDR3aa: CASSQGFGLGGETQYF
d_gene: TRBD2
abundance: few
v_gene: TRBV4-1
j_gene: TRBJ2-5

CDR3nt: TGTGCCAGCAGCCTACGAAGGGGACTAGCGGGATCCGATACGCAGTATTTT
CDR3aa: CASSLRRGLAGSDTQYF
d_gene: TRBD2
abundance: many
v_gene: TRBV7-2
j_gene: TRBJ2-3

CDR3nt: TGTGCCAGCAGCACCGATCTAGCGGGAGCTAATGAGCAGTTCTTC
CDR3aa: CASSTDLAGANEQFF
d_gene: TRBD2
abundance: many
v_gene: TRBV13
j_gene: TRBJ2-1

CDR3nt: TGTGCCAGCAGCCACACCCCGGGACTGAACACCGGGGAGCTGTTTTTT
CDR3aa: CASSHTPGLNTGELFF
d_gene: .
abundance: few
v_gene: TRBV3-1
j_gene: TRBJ2-2

CDR3nt: TGTGCCAGCTTTGGGACTAGCGGGTTTAACTACAATGAGCAGTTCTTC
CDR3aa: CASFGTSGFNYNEQFF
d_gene: TRBD2
abundance: few
v_gene: TRBV28
j_gene: TRBJ2-1

CDR3nt: TGTGCCAGCAGTTTTTTCCGGGAGGCAGAGACCCAGTACTTC
CDR3aa: CASSFFREAETQYF
d_gene: TRBD2
abundance: many
v_gene: TRBV28
j_gene: TRBJ2-5

CDR3nt: TGTGCCAGCAGCCCGTCAACCAATGAGCAGTTCTTC
CDR3aa: CASSPSTNEQFF
d_gene: .
abundance: many
v_gene: TRBV7-6
j_gene: TRBJ2-1

CDR3nt: TGTGCCAGCACCCTCGGGGGTAGCTCCTACAATGAGCAGTTCTTC
CDR3aa: CASTLGGSSYNEQFF
d_gene: .
abundance: .
v_gene: TRBV12-3/TRBV12-4
j_gene: TRBJ2-1

CDR3nt: TGTGCCAGCAGCCGTAAGTTATTCGACTCGCCGAGCTCCTACAATGAGCAGTTCTTC
CDR3aa: CASSRKLFDSPSSYNEQFF
d_gene: .
abundance: many
v_gene: TRBV3-1
j_gene: TRBJ2-1

CDR3nt: TGTGCCATCAGTATTGACAGTCTCACTGAAGCTTTCTTT
CDR3aa: CAISIDSLTEAFF
d_gene: .
abundance: few
v_gene: TRBV10-3
j_gene: TRBJ1-1

CDR3nt: TGTGCCAGCAGTCCACCGGGACTAGAGGCGTGGCAGTACTTC
CDR3aa: CASSPPGLEAWQYF
d_gene: TRBD2
abundance: few
v_gene: TRBV14
j_gene: TRBJ2-7

CDR3nt: TGTGCCTGGAGGAGGAAGCGGGAGCAAGAGACCCAGTACTTC
CDR3aa: CAWRRKREQETQYF
d_gene: TRBD2
abundance: many
v_gene: TRBV30
j_gene: TRBJ2-5

CDR3nt: TGCAGTGCGGTGGTCAGGGGGCAGAACTATGGCTACACCTTC
CDR3aa: CSAVVRGQNYGYTF
d_gene: TRBD1
abundance: .
v_gene: TRBV20-1
j_gene: TRBJ1-2

CDR3nt: TGTGCCAGCTCACAGCAGGGACGGAACTATGGCTACACCTTC
CDR3aa: CASSQQGRNYGYTF
d_gene: .
abundance: many
v_gene: TRBV18
j_gene: TRBJ1-2

CDR3nt: TGTGCCAGCAGTTACTCGATGGTGACAGATACGCAGTATTTT
CDR3aa: CASSYSMVTDTQYF
d_gene: .
abundance: .
v_gene: TRBV6-5
j_gene: TRBJ2-3

CDR3nt: TGTGCCAGCAGCCCGACAGGCGCGTATCGGCCCCAGCATTTT
CDR3aa: CASSPTGAYRPQHF
d_gene: .
abundance: .
v_gene: TRBV12-3/TRBV12-4
j_gene: TRBJ1-5

CDR3nt: TGTGCCAGCAGCCGGGGGGACAGGGCGCCGAGTCAGCCCCAGCATTTT
CDR3aa: CASSRGDRAPSQPQHF
d_gene: TRBD1
abundance: .
v_gene: TRBV3-1
j_gene: TRBJ1-5

CDR3nt: TGTGCCAGCAGTGGTGTCACATCCTACGAGCAGTACTTC
CDR3aa: CASSGVTSYEQYF
d_gene: .
abundance: many
v_gene: TRBV6-1
j_gene: TRBJ2-7